What follows is one TCR beta chain and its context. The data originate from a study of blood T cell repertoires in COVID-19. CDR3 length: 16 residues. With V trimmed by 2 bases and J by 2 bases, 5 bases remained unmatched. Germline CDR1 SNHLY, CDR2 FYNNEI. Libraries were prepared by immunoSEQ multiplex PCR; TCRdb keeps only in-frame clonotypes and omits some of them. The top ten hold more than 9.5% of the sample, which has around 160,000 clones, roughly four fifths seen once. V is TRBV2 and J is TRBJ2-7; TRBD2 matches 11 bases. Input material: peripheral blood. The TCR sequence derives from a man between 60 and 75 years old with active or convalescent COVID-19. Here the CDR3 reads CASSELAGGLTYEQYF. CDR3 in DNA: TGTGCCAGCAGTGAACTAGCGGGAGGTCTAACCTACGAGCAGTACTTC.